The clone carrying this T cell receptor (beta chain) was observed many times. Its target is not known. This sample stems from a study of T cell repertoires in cytomegalovirus infection. Across the study: HLA-B-restricted CMV epitopes that are well studied, plus recently identified HLA-C-restricted ones, were used by the study.

Per germline, CDR1 MNHNS and CDR2 SASEGT. Trimming removed 3 bases at V and 4 bases at J, with 21 bases between. This CDR3 contains 17 residues. Study observations and caveats: Cumulative frequency of public TCR beta families picked out carriers of CMV plus the relevant HLA.

TCRdb passed the reads through MiXCR, listing each CDR3 protein once. The sample includes approximately 730,000 distinct CDR3 sequences, almost 30% of them seen just once. This specimen consisted of cultured CD8+ T cells from PBMCs, obtained from culture after CMV antigen stimulation. The V and J genes are TRBV6-1 and TRBJ1-2; D is perhaps TRBD1 (5 bases). This clonotype originated in a human donor in good health (CMV status not recorded). Some clones in this sample may be carry-over from other donors' samples. The CDR3 nucleotides read TGTGCCAGCAGTGATTATGACAGCACTACCCTTCCCTATGGCTACACCTTC. Translating it yields CASSDYDSTTLPYGYTF.